This T cell receptor (beta chain) originates from a study of T cells in Graves' hyperthyroidism and ophthalmopathy. TCR beta CDR3 region amplification was performed from RNA transcripts. The TCR CDR3 first-round RT-PCR relied on the HTBI primer set. TCRdb passed the multiplex PCR reads through MiXCR, listing each CDR3 protein once. The sample shows some 370,000 distinct CDR3 sequences, over 12% of them seen only once. Germline loops: CDR1 LGHDT, CDR2 YNNKEL (reference sequence). CDR3 length: 15 residues. With 6 bases clipped from V and 5 bases from J, the junction kept 10 bases outside the gene matches. This clonotype was recorded a few times.

Sequenced material: blood. The sequence came from a man in his fifties or sixties with Graves' ophthalmopathy. The chain has TRBV3-1 and TRBJ2-5; 9 bases are a match to TRBD2. CDR3 in amino acids: CASSEVGTSRETQYF. CDR3 DNA: TGTGCCAGCAGTGAAGTAGGGACTAGCCGGGAGACCCAGTACTTC.